The 8 T cell receptor beta chains reported below all come from one sample, sequenced in a study of technical replicates of blood from a handful of donors. Clones were sequenced by immunoSEQ multiplex PCR, and TCRdb holds only the in-frame ones, with some missing. The data show around 67,000 clones, with roughly 86% seen just once and 4.5% to 6% held by the top ten. The sample was PBMCs. These receptors were collected from a human donor in good health. Some clones in this sample may be carry-over from other donors' samples.

This clone was observed a single time. This chain joins TRBV9 and TRBJ1-2; a possible D gene is TRBD1 (6 bases). Germline V gene sequence: CDR1 SGDLS, CDR2 YYNGEE. Trimming took off 6 bases at V and 2 bases at J, with 14 bases between the two ends. CDR3 size: 14 residues. The CDR3 loop reads CASTRGEVNYGYTF. In DNA, the CDR3 is TGTGCCAGCACCAGGGGCGAAGTGAACTATGGCTACACCTTC. Full variable domain (rest looked up from reference TRBV9 and TRBJ1-2): DSGVTQTPKHLITATGQRVTLRCSPRSGDLSVYWYQQSLDQGLQFLIQYYNGEERAKGNILERFSAQQFPDLHSELNLSSLELGDSALYFCASTRGEVNYGYTFGSGTRLTVV.

The rearrangement joins TRBV12-5 to TRBJ1-2; 12 bases are shared with TRBD1. The CDR3 is 15 amino acids. Germline CDR1 LGHNT, CDR2 FRNRAP. V lost 1 base and J lost 3; bases outside the gene matches: 0. CDR3 amino acids: CASGLGDRGHYGYTF. Here the CDR3 DNA reads TGTGCTAGTGGTTTGGGGGACAGGGGGCACTATGGCTACACCTTC.

J is TRBJ2-7 and V is TRBV9; 14 bases map to TRBD2. CDR1 and CDR2 (germline): SGDLS, YYNGEE. The ends lost 4 bases at V and 5 bases at J; junction bases unmatched: 5. This CDR3 has 15 amino acids. CDR3 protein: CASSSRTSGRNEQYF. The CDR3 DNA sequence: TGTGCCAGCAGCTCACGGACTAGCGGGAGGAACGAGCAGTACTTC. The variable domain in full, completed from reference TRBV9 and TRBJ2-7, reads DSGVTQTPKHLITATGQRVTLRCSPRSGDLSVYWYQQSLDQGLQFLIQYYNGEERAKGNILERFSAQQFPDLHSELNLSSLELGDSALYFCASSSRTSGRNEQYFGPGTRLTVT.

The V gene is TRBV7-9, the J gene TRBJ2-6; TRBD1 might be the D (6 bases). The CDR3 is 16 amino acids. CDR1 and CDR2 (germline): SEHNR, FQNEAQ (reference sequence). V lost 5 bases and J lost 4, with 15 bases in between. CDR3 sequence: CASSPRGYGGANVLTF. DNA for the CDR3: TGTGCCAGCAGCCCGAGGGGGTATGGCGGGGCCAACGTCCTGACTTTC.

This chain connects TRBV7-6 to TRBJ2-5; no clear D. This CDR3 comprises 13 residues. The germline CDR1 and CDR2 sequences are SGHVS and FNYEAQ. With 5 bases removed from V and 0 bases from J, the gap between germline ends came to 7 bases. CDR3 nucleotides: TGTGCCAGCAGCGCAGTTAACCAAGAGACCCAGTACTTC. Protein sequence: CASSAVNQETQYF.

The chain uses TRBV30 and TRBJ2-3; 12 positions match TRBD2. CDR1 GTSNPN and CDR2 SVGIG come from the germline V gene (reference sequence). The V segment lost 6 bases and the J segment 2 bases; nucleotides outside the gene matches: 3. CDR3 length: 14 residues. The DNA of the CDR3 is TGTGCCTGCAGACTAGCGGGGGCCACAGATACGCAGTATTTT. Its protein is CACRLAGATDTQYF.

The genes are TRBV11-1 and TRBJ1-1; no firm D call. Trimming left V 1 base short and J 5 bases short, with 8 bases between. Germline V gives CDR1 SGHAT, CDR2 FQDESV (reference sequence). This CDR3 contains 13 residues. This chain's CDR3 is CASSLGSQTEAFF. The CDR3 coding sequence is TGTGCCAGCAGCTTAGGCAGTCAGACTGAAGCTTTCTTT.

V and J are TRBV5-8 and TRBJ2-7; possibly TRBD1 for D (5 bases). Trimming left V 0 bases short and J 0 bases short, with 13 bases between. Germline V CDR1 and CDR2: SGHTS, YDEGEE. The CDR3 covers 16 residues. The CDR3 reads CASSLGQFLSSYEQYF. The CDR3, as DNA: TGTGCCAGCAGCTTGGGACAGTTCCTTAGCTCCTACGAGCAGTACTTC.